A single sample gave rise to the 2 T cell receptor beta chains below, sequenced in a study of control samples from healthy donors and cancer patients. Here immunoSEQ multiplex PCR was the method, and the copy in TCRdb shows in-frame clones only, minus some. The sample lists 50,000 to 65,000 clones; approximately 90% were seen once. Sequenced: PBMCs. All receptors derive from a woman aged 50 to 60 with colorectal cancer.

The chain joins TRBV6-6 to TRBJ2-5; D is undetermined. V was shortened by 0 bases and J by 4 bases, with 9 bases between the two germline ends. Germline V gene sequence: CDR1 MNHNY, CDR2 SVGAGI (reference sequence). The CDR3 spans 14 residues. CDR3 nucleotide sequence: TGTGCCAGCAGTTACTCGATCCTGGCAGAGACCCAGTACTTC. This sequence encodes CASSYSILAETQYF.

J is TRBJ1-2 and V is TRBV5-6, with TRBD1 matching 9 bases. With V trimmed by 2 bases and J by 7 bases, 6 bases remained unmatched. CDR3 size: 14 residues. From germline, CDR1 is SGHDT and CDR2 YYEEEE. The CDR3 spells CASSFTQGAGGYTF. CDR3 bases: TGTGCCAGCAGCTTTACACAGGGGGCGGGTGGCTACACCTTC.